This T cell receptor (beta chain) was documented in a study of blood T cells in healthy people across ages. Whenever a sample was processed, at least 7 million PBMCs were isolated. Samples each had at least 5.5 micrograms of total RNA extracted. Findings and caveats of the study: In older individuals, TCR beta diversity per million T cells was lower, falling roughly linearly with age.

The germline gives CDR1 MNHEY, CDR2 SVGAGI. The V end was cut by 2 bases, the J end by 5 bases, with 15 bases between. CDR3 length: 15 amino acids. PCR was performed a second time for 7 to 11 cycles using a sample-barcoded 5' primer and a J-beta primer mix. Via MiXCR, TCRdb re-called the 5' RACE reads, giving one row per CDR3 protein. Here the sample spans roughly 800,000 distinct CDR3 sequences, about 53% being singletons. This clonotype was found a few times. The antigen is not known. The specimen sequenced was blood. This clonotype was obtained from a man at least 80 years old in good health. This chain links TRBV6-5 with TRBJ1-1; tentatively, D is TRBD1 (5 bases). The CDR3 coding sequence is TGTGCCAGCAGTTACCTATCGCAGGGTAGGACTGAAGCTTTCTTT. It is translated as CASSYLSQGRTEAFF.